This entry describes one T cell receptor (beta chain). Generated by immunoSEQ multiplex PCR, the TCRdb table keeps only in-frame clones and is missing some. This sample has some 10,000 clones, with 55% to 85% found just once. Indicated treatment: randomized to nivolumab then ipilimumab (arm A) or the reverse (arm B). DNA-damaging chemotherapy had not been given to any patient beforehand. PBMC sorting kept live CD3+CD8+ cells without CD19 or CD56. The sample is drawn from a study of sequential checkpoint blockade in melanoma. About the study: Randomization was 1:1 between first-line nivolumab→ipilimumab and ipilimumab→nivolumab.

The source material was CD8+ T cells sorted from blood (inferred from file names), sampled from a patient given nivolumab and ipilimumab in sequence. The sequence was collected from a human donor with melanoma.

In DNA, the CDR3 is TGTGCCAGCAGCGTTGGGGGTGGAGGGGTCACTGAAGCTTTCTTT. Its protein is CASSVGGGGVTEAFF. The chain carries TRBV9 and TRBJ1-1, with D tentatively TRBD1 (5 bases). V was cut by 2 bases and J by 4 bases, with 15 bases left in between. Per germline, CDR1 SGDLS and CDR2 YYNGEE. This CDR3 is 15 amino acids long.